This is a list of T cell receptor beta chains from one sample in a study of T cell changes during pregnancy in multiple sclerosis. Some clones are missing from TCRdb's copy, which holds only in-frame ones; the method was immunoSEQ multiplex PCR. The data contain about 110,000 clones, around 90% of them singletons. The sample here was peripheral blood, taken in the third trimester of pregnancy. The receptors stem from a female donor in good health, enrolled as a control in a pregnancy study. Both conserved end residues are part of each CDR3. Each record gives: V gene, clone size, D gene, J gene, CDR3 protein, CDR3 DNA. D genes are given only for firm matches. Some rows have no size entry. The others give once, few or many, or a class for an expanded clone.

v_gene: TRBV4-3
abundance: NA
d_gene: NA
j_gene: TRBJ1-2
CDR3aa: CASSQVWGGKLNYGYTF
CDR3nt: TGCGCCAGCAGCCAAGTCTGGGGAGGTAAACTTAACTATGGCTACACCTTC

v_gene: TRBV29-1
abundance: NA
d_gene: NA
j_gene: TRBJ1-5
CDR3aa: CSVEIGPDQPQHF
CDR3nt: TGCAGCGTTGAGATTGGGCCGGATCAGCCCCAGCATTTT

v_gene: TRBV7-7
abundance: NA
d_gene: NA
j_gene: TRBJ2-2
CDR3aa: CASSLQGTTGELFF
CDR3nt: TGTGCTAGCAGCCTTCAGGGCACTACCGGGGAGCTGTTTTTT

v_gene: TRBV5-4
abundance: NA
d_gene: TRBD1
j_gene: TRBJ1-1
CDR3aa: CASSPGTETEAFF
CDR3nt: TGTGCCAGCAGCCCCGGGACAGAGACTGAAGCTTTCTTT

v_gene: TRBV5-6
abundance: NA
d_gene: TRBD1
j_gene: TRBJ1-1
CDR3aa: CASSPGQGRTEAFF
CDR3nt: TGTGCCAGCAGCCCTGGACAGGGGAGGACTGAAGCTTTCTTT

v_gene: TRBV4-2
abundance: NA
d_gene: NA
j_gene: TRBJ1-2
CDR3aa: CASSQVDSYGYTF
CDR3nt: TGTGCCAGCAGCCAAGTGGACAGCTATGGCTACACCTTC

v_gene: TRBV7-3
abundance: NA
d_gene: TRBD1
j_gene: TRBJ1-1
CDR3aa: CASSQRADRGDTEAFF
CDR3nt: TGTGCCAGCAGCCAGCGAGCCGACAGGGGGGACACTGAAGCTTTCTTT

v_gene: TRBV25-1
abundance: NA
d_gene: TRBD1
j_gene: TRBJ2-1
CDR3aa: CASTRSFGTGAYNEQFF
CDR3nt: TGTGCCAGCACCAGGAGCTTCGGGACAGGAGCCTACAATGAGCAGTTCTTC

v_gene: TRBV9
abundance: once
d_gene: NA
j_gene: TRBJ2-2
CDR3aa: CASSVAQNTGELFF
CDR3nt: TGTGCCAGCAGCGTAGCCCAGAACACCGGGGAGCTGTTTTTT

v_gene: TRBV19
abundance: NA
d_gene: TRBD1
j_gene: TRBJ1-4
CDR3aa: CASSDGTGREKLFF
CDR3nt: TGTGCCAGTAGTGATGGGACAGGGCGTGAAAAACTGTTTTTT

v_gene: TRBV5-4
abundance: NA
d_gene: TRBD1
j_gene: TRBJ1-2
CDR3aa: CASSFGQGYGYTF
CDR3nt: TGTGCCAGCAGCTTCGGACAGGGCTATGGCTACACCTTC

v_gene: TRBV12-5
abundance: NA
d_gene: NA
j_gene: TRBJ1-4
CDR3aa: CASGLVIGAISINEKLFF
CDR3nt: TGTGCTAGTGGTTTGGTAATAGGGGCCATCAGCATTAATGAAAAACTGTTTTTT

v_gene: TRBV7-2
abundance: once
d_gene: TRBD1
j_gene: TRBJ2-7
CDR3aa: CASSGLGTGVSYEQYF
CDR3nt: TGTGCCAGCAGCGGACTCGGGACAGGGGTTTCCTACGAGCAGTACTTC

v_gene: TRBV5-1
abundance: NA
d_gene: TRBD1
j_gene: TRBJ2-1
CDR3aa: CASTPRQGRTYNEQFF
CDR3nt: TGCGCCAGCACCCCCCGACAGGGAAGGACCTACAATGAGCAGTTCTTC

v_gene: TRBV7-9
abundance: NA
d_gene: TRBD1
j_gene: TRBJ2-1
CDR3aa: CASSPGQGPYNEQFF
CDR3nt: TGTGCCAGCAGCCCGGGACAGGGGCCCTACAATGAGCAGTTCTTC

v_gene: TRBV4-2
abundance: NA
d_gene: NA
j_gene: TRBJ2-1
CDR3aa: CASSPSREFKQFF
CDR3nt: TGTGCCAGCAGCCCAAGTAGAGAGTTTAAACAGTTCTTC

v_gene: TRBV27
abundance: NA
d_gene: TRBD1
j_gene: TRBJ1-1
CDR3aa: CASRRGQGYTEAFF
CDR3nt: TGTGCCAGCAGAAGGGGACAGGGGTACACTGAAGCTTTCTTT

v_gene: TRBV5-4
abundance: once
d_gene: TRBD1
j_gene: TRBJ1-1
CDR3aa: CASTSPGGITEAFF
CDR3nt: TGTGCCAGCACCAGCCCAGGGGGCATCACTGAAGCTTTCTTT

v_gene: TRBV7-6
abundance: NA
d_gene: NA
j_gene: TRBJ1-4
CDR3aa: CASTEGGEDEKLFF
CDR3nt: TGTGCCAGCACGGAGGGCGGGGAGGATGAAAAACTGTTTTTT

v_gene: TRBV5-5
abundance: NA
d_gene: NA
j_gene: TRBJ1-5
CDR3aa: CASSLGGMAVQPQHF
CDR3nt: TGTGCCAGCAGCTTAGGCGGGATGGCCGTACAGCCCCAGCATTTT